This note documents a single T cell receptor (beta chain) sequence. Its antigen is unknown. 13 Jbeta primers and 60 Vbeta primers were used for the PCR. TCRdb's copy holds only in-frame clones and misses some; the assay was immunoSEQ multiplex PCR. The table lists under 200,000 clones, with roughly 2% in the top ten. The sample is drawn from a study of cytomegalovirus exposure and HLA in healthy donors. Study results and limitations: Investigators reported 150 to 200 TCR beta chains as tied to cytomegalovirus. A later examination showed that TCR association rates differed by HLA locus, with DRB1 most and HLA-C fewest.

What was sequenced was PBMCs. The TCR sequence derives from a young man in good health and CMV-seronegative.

CDR3 loop: CASNSGTGGRKQYF. CDR3 DNA sequence: TGTGCCTCTAACTCCGGGACAGGGGGCCGCAAGCAGTACTTC. The J gene is TRBJ2-7, the V gene TRBV27, with 12 bases matching TRBD1. The germline CDR1 and CDR2 sequences are MNHEY and SMNVEV (reference sequence). This CDR3 is built from 14 residues. The trim removed 11 bases at V and 8 bases at J, leaving 13 bases unmatched.